This TCR beta chain came from a study of blood T cell repertoires in COVID-19. Germline-derived CDR1 and CDR2 are SGHTA and FQGNSA. Trimming removed 6 bases from V and 2 bases from J, with 14 bases in between. The CDR3 is made up of 15 amino acids. Libraries were prepared by immunoSEQ multiplex PCR; TCRdb keeps only in-frame clonotypes and omits some of them. The table records about 170,000 clones, about 85% of them present only once. This sequence originates from a man older than 75 with COVID-19, enrolled during active disease. Sequenced sample: peripheral blood. The chain joins TRBV7-2 to TRBJ1-5, with a weak D call TRBD1 (5 bases). The CDR3, as DNA: TGTGCCAGCAGTCTCGTCCAGGGTGGCAATCAGCCCCAGCATTTT. It yields the protein CASSLVQGGNQPQHF.